These 3 T cell receptor beta chains originate from one sample sequenced in a study of CD8+ T cells in alopecia areata. RNA, once extracted, was reverse transcribed into cDNA for use as the sequencing template. Assay used: immunoSEQ multiplex PCR; TCRdb lists only in-frame clones, some missing. The sample lists around 30,000 clones; 65% to 80% were seen once. The material sequenced was NKG2D-low CD8+ T cells sorted from blood. Receptors originate from a human donor with alopecia areata.

V gene TRBV27 combines with J gene TRBJ2-1; D remains unclear. Germline V lookup: CDR1 MNHEY, CDR2 SMNVEV (reference sequence). V gave up 8 bases and J gave up 1 base, with 9 bases separating them. CDR3 length equals 13 residues. The CDR3 region has the DNA TGTGCCAGCGCTTGGTCGTCCTACAATGAGCAGTTCTTC. This translates into CASAWSSYNEQFF.

In this sample, this clone turned up once. V is TRBV4-3 and J is TRBJ1-1; D gene ambiguous. The CDR3 loop spans 15 amino acids. The germline V gene encodes CDR1 LGHNA and CDR2 YSLEER. V was cut by 2 bases and J by 0 bases, with 10 bases left in between. The CDR3 is CASSQNAHLNTEAFF. Here the CDR3 DNA reads TGCGCCAGCAGCCAAAATGCGCACCTGAACACTGAAGCTTTCTTT.

The chain couples TRBV4-2 to TRBJ2-1; tentatively, D is TRBD2 (5 bases). V was cut by 0 bases and J by 2 bases, with 23 bases left in between. The CDR3 consists of 20 residues. Germline loops: CDR1 LGHNA, CDR2 YNFKEQ. The CDR3 loop is CASSQDGQASLSGAYNEQFF. DNA for the CDR3: TGTGCCAGCAGCCAAGATGGCCAGGCTTCTCTCAGCGGAGCCTACAATGAGCAGTTCTTC.